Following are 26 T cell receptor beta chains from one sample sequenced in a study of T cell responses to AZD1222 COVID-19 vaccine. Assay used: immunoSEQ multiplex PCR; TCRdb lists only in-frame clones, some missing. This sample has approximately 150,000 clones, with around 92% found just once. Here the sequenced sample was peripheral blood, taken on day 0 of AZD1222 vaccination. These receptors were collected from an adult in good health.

The CDR3 reads CASSRDRGGNQPQHF. CDR3 nucleotide sequence: TGTGCCAGCAGCCGGGACAGGGGTGGAAATCAGCCCCAGCATTTT. The J gene is TRBJ1-5, the V gene TRBV6-5; 10 bases match TRBD1. The CDR3 has 15 residues. V lost 6 bases, J lost 4 bases, and 6 bases stayed unmatched. Germline CDR1 MNHEY, CDR2 SVGAGI.

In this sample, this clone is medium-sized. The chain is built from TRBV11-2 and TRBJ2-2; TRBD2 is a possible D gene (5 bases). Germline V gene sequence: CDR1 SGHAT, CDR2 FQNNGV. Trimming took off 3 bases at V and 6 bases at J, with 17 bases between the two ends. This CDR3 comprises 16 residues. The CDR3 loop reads CASSFRRVGLAGELFF. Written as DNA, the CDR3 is TGTGCCAGCAGCTTTAGGCGGGTGGGGTTGGCCGGGGAGCTGTTTTTT.

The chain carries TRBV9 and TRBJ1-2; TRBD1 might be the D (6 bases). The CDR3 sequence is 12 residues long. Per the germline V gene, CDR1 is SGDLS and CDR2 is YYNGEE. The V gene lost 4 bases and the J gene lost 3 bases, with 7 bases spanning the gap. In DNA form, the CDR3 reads TGTGCCAGCAGCTCAGGGGACTATGGCTACACCTTC. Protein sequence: CASSSGDYGYTF.

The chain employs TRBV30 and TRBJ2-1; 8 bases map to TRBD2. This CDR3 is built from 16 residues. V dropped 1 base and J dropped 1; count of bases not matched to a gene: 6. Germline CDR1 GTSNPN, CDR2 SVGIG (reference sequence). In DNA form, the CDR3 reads TGTGCCTGGAGTGGCGGTAGCGGGGTGTCCTACAATGAGCAGTTCTTC. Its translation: CAWSGGSGVSYNEQFF.

This CDR3 is CASSEVRGPQHF. The CDR3 DNA reads TGCGCCAGCAGTGAGGTCCGGGGGCCCCAGCATTTT. V gene TRBV10-2 combines with J gene TRBJ1-5; D gene uncertain. CDR3 length: 12 amino acids. Germline CDR1 is WSHSY and CDR2 is SAAADI. Trimming left V 2 bases short and J 9 bases short, with 8 bases between.

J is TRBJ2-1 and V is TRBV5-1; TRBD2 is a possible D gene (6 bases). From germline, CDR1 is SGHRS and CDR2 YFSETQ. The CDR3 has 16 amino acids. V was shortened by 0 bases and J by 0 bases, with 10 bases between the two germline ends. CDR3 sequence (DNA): TGCGCCAGCAGCTTGGTTATCGGGAGCTCCTACAATGAGCAGTTCTTC. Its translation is CASSLVIGSSYNEQFF.

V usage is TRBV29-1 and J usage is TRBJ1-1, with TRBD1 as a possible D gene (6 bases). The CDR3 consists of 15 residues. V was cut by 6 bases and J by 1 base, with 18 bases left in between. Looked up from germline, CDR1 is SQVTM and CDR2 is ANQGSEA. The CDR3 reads CSVLPIQGANTEAFF. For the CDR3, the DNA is TGCAGCGTCCTACCGATACAGGGTGCGAACACTGAAGCTTTCTTT.

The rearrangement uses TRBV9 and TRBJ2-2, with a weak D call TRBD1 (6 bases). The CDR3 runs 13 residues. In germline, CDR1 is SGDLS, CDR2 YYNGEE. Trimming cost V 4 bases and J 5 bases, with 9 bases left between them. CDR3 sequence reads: CASSLQGTGELFF. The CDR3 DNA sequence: TGTGCCAGCAGCTTACAGGGTACCGGGGAGCTGTTTTTT.

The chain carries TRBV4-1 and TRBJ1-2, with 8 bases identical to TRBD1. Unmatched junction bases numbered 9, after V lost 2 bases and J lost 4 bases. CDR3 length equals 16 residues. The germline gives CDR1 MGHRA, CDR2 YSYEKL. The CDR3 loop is CASSQRIRQGIYGYTF. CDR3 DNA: TGCGCCAGCAGCCAACGTATCCGACAGGGGATCTATGGCTACACCTTC.

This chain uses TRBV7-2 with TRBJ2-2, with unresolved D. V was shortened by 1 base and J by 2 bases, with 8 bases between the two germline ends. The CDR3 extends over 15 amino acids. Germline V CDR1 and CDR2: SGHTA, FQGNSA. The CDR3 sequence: CASSLGSDNTGELFF. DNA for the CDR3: TGTGCCAGCAGCTTAGGGTCAGACAACACCGGGGAGCTGTTTTTT.

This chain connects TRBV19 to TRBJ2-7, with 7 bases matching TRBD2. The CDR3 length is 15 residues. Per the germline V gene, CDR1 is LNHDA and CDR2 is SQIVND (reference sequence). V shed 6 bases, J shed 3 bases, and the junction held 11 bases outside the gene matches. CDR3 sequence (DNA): TGTGCCAGTAGATCGGATTACAGCGGGATCTACGAGCAGTACTTC. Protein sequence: CASRSDYSGIYEQYF. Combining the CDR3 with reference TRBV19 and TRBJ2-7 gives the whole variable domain DGGITQSPKYLFRKEGQNVTLSCEQNLNHDAMYWYRQDPGQGLRLIYYSQIVNDFQKGDIAEGYSVSREKKESFPLTVTSAQKNPTAFYLCASRSDYSGIYEQYFGPGTRLTVT.

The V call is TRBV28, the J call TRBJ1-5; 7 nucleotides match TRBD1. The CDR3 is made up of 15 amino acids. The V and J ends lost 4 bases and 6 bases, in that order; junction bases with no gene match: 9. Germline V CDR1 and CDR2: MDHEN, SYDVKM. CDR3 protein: CASSSETGYGQPQHF. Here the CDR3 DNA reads TGTGCCAGCAGTTCTGAGACAGGGTACGGTCAGCCCCAGCATTTT. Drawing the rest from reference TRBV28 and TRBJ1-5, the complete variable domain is DVKVTQSSRYLVKRTGEKVFLECVQDMDHENMFWYRQDPGLGLRLIYFSYDVKMKEKGDIPEGYSVSREKKERFSLILESASTNQTSMYLCASSSETGYGQPQHFGDGTRLSIL.

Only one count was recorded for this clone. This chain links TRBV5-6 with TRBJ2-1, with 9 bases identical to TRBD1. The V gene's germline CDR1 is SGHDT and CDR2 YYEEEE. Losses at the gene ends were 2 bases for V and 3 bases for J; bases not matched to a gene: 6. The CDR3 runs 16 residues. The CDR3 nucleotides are TGTGCCAGCAGCTTCTCCGGGACAGGGTACTACAATGAGCAGTTCTTC. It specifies CASSFSGTGYYNEQFF.

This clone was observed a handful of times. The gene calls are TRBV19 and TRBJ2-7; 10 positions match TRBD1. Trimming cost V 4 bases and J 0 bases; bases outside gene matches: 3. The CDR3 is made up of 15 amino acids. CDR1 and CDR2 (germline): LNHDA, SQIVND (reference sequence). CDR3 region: CASSSRTGGSYEQYF. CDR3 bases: TGTGCCAGTAGTAGCCGGACAGGGGGCTCCTACGAGCAGTACTTC.

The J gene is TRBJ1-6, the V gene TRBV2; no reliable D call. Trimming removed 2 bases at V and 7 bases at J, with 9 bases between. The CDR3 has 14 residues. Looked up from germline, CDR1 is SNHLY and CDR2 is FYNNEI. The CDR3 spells CASSESTTNSPLHF. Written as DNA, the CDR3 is TGTGCCAGCAGTGAATCCACGACGAATTCACCCCTCCACTTT.

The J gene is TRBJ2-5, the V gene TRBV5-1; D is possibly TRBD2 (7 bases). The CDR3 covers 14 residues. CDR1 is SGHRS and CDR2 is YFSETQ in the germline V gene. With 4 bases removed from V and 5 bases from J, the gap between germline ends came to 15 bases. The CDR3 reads CASSLTSTGETQYF. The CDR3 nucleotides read TGCGCCAGCAGCCTGACTAGCACAGGGGAGACCCAGTACTTC.

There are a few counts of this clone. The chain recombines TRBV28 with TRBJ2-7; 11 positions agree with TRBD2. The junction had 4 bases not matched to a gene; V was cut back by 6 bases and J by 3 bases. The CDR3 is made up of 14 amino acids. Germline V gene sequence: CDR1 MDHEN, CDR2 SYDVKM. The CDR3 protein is CASRGLAEGYEQYF. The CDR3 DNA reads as TGTGCCAGCAGGGGACTAGCGGAGGGCTACGAGCAGTACTTC.

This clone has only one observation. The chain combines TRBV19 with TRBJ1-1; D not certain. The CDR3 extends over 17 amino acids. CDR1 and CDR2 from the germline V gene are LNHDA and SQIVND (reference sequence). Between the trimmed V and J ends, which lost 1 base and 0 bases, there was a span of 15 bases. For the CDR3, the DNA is TGTGCCAGTAGTATAGGAGGGCACAAGAAGTTGAACACTGAAGCTTTCTTT. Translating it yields CASSIGGHKKLNTEAFF.

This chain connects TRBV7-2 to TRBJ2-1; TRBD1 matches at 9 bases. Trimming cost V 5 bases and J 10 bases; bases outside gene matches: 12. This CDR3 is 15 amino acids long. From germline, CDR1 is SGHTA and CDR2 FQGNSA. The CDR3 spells CASSPRDRVHWEQFF. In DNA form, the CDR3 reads TGTGCCAGCAGCCCCCGGGACAGGGTCCACTGGGAGCAGTTCTTC.

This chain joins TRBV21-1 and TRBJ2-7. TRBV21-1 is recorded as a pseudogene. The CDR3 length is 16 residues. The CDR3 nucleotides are TGTGCCAGCAGCAAAGGGGGTACTAATCCCACCTACGAGCAGTACTTC. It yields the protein CASSKGGTNPTYEQYF.

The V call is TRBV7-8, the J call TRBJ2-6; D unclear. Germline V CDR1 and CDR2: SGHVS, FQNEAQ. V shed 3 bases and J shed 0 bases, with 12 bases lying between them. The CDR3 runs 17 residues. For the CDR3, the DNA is TGTGCCAGCAGCTTTCTTCCTTTGCCCTCTGGGGCCAACGTCCTGACTTTC. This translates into CASSFLPLPSGANVLTF.

CDR3 in amino acids: CAWEHLLTQYF. The DNA of the CDR3 is TGTGCCTGGGAGCATTTACTTACGCAGTATTTT. This sequence joins TRBV30 and TRBJ2-3; D remains unclear. CDR3 length equals 11 residues. The V end lost 5 bases, the J end lost 8 bases, and 11 bases lay between the germline ends. Germline CDR1 reads GTSNPN; CDR2 reads SVGIG (reference sequence).

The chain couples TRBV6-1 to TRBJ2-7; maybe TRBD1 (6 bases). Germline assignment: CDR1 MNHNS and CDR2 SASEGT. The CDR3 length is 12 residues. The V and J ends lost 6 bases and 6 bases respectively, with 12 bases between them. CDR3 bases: TGTGCCAGCAGACAGGGAGCTAGCGAGCAGTACTTC. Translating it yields CASRQGASEQYF.

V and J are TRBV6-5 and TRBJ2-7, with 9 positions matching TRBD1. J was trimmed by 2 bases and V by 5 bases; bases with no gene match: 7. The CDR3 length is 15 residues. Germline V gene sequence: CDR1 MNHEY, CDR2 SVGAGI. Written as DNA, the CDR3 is TGTGCCAGCAGTAGACAGGGGGACTGGGCCTACGAGCAGTACTTC. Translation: CASSRQGDWAYEQYF.

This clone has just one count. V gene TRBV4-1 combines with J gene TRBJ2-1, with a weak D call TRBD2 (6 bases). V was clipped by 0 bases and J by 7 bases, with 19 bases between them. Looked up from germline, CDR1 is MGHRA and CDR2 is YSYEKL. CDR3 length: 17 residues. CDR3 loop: CASSQDLVAGSGNEQFF. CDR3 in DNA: TGCGCCAGCAGCCAAGATTTGGTGGCAGGGAGCGGGAATGAGCAGTTCTTC.

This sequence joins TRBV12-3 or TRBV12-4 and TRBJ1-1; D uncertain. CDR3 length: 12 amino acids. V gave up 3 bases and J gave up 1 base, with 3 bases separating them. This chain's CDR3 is CASSFGNTEAFF. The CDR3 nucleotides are TGTGCCAGCAGTTTCGGGAACACTGAAGCTTTCTTT.